These T cell receptor beta chains were read from a single sample in a study of radiation and T cells in renal cell carcinoma. Profiled with immunoSEQ multiplex PCR; TCRdb holds only in-frame clones, not every one. The data hold some 72,000 clones, with about 81% observed a single time. The starting material was blood, obtained from a patient whose treatment included radiotherapy and nephrectomy. These receptors came from a man in his fifties or sixties with renal cell carcinoma. The CDR3 runs from the conserved cysteine through the conserved F or W.

j_call v_call cdr3_aa
TRBJ2-7 TRBV7-9 CASSTNAGTGDEQYF
TRBJ1-2 TRBV7-9 CASSLWDRAHYGYTF
TRBJ1-2 TRBV5-1 CASSYGTGYGYTF
TRBJ2-1 TRBV5-4 CASSLSPSTEANEQFF
TRBJ1-5 TRBV28 CASSLARGQGGSNQPQHF
TRBJ2-2 TRBV7-6 CASSLKLGGELFF
TRBJ2-5 TRBV19 CASTKPGFGETQYF
TRBJ2-7 TRBV4-1 CASSQVRSYEQYF
TRBJ2-3 TRBV28 CASSPPPTDTQYF
TRBJ1-5 TRBV27 CASSLSGNGQPQHF
TRBJ1-1 TRBV18 CASSTDSLNTEAFF
TRBJ2-1 TRBV29-1 CSVGIAVNEQFF
TRBJ2-7 TRBV7-8 CASSYGGQEDYEQYF
TRBJ2-2 TRBV5-1 CASSTDSTGELFF
TRBJ2-6 TRBV5-1 CASSLGNGPGANVLTF
TRBJ2-7 TRBV7-2 CASSLDGYSYEQYF